This T cell receptor beta chain was identified in a study of cytomegalovirus exposure and HLA in healthy donors. Looking at the study overall: Later analysis reported that the roughly 120 validation repertoires shared the platform of the roughly 630 first-cohort repertoires. Study-level findings and limits: Associated with cytomegalovirus, according to the listing, were about 160 TCR beta chains.

Concerning this clone: Its matching antigen is unknown.

Using immunoSEQ multiplex PCR, the repertoire was profiled, and TCRdb retains in-frame clones only, with some absent. The table lists about 360,000 clones, around 86% of them singletons. The CDR3 runs to 15 residues. From germline, CDR1 is SGHRS and CDR2 YFSETQ. V lost 2 bases and J 5 bases, leaving 16 bases between the germline ends. This sequence joins TRBV5-1 and TRBJ2-5; a possible D gene is TRBD2 (6 bases). The TCR comes from a woman aged 18 to 35 in good health and CMV-seronegative. Material for sequencing was PBMCs. CDR3 nucleotide sequence: TGCGCCAGCAGCTTTTACGGGGGAATTTTGGAGACCCAGTACTTC. Encoded protein: CASSFYGGILETQYF.